Below, 8 T cell receptor beta chains from the same sample are listed, as sequenced in a study of blood T cell repertoires in COVID-19. Profiled with immunoSEQ multiplex PCR; TCRdb holds only in-frame clones, not every one. Among some 250,000 clones, about 86% were seen once, and the ten largest hold approximately 2%. The source material was peripheral blood. These receptors originate from a man younger than 45 with active or convalescent COVID-19.

CDR3 bases: TGTGCCAGCAGCCCTCGTGGAGCGGGCTCCTACAATGAGCAGTTCTTC. Protein: CASSPRGAGSYNEQFF. This chain joins TRBV6-2 or TRBV6-3 and TRBJ2-1; tentative D call: TRBD2 (6 bases). CDR3 size: 16 residues. V dropped 6 bases and J dropped 0 bases, with 15 bases sitting between them. CDR1 is MNHEY and CDR2 is SVGEGT in the germline V gene.

This clone was seen a handful of times. This sequence joins TRBV6-1 and TRBJ2-1; D is unclear. Trimming took off 0 bases at V and 0 bases at J, with 9 bases between the two ends. Per the germline V gene, CDR1 is MNHNS and CDR2 is SASEGT. CDR3 length equals 16 residues. Written as DNA, the CDR3 is TGTGCCAGCAGTGAAGCGGGCGTAAGCTCCTACAATGAGCAGTTCTTC. Translating it yields CASSEAGVSSYNEQFF.

The chain links TRBV18 to TRBJ2-7; 7 positions agree with TRBD1. The germline gives CDR1 KGHSH, CDR2 LQKENI. V dropped 3 bases and J dropped 2; count of bases not matched to a gene: 16. The CDR3 covers 18 residues. The CDR3 loop is CASSPGLRTGPRPYEQYF. CDR3 bases: TGTGCCAGCTCACCTGGATTAAGGACAGGCCCACGACCCTACGAGCAGTACTTC.

This clone came up a few times. The J gene is TRBJ1-2, the V gene TRBV2; the match to TRBD1 covers 8 bases. Germline CDR1 SNHLY, CDR2 FYNNEI. CDR3 size: 13 residues. Trimming took 3 bases from V and 8 from J; bases not matched to a gene: 5. The CDR3 reads CASSEDRAGGYTF. The CDR3 nucleotides are TGTGCCAGCAGTGAGGACAGGGCGGGCGGCTACACCTTC.

This chain connects TRBV24-1 to TRBJ2-6, with TRBD1 matching 8 bases. Germline V gene lookup returns CDR1 KGHDR and CDR2 SFDVKD. V lost 4 bases to trimming and J lost 0 bases; unmatched junction nucleotides: 16. This CDR3 region has 21 residues. In nucleotides, the CDR3 is TGTGCCACCAGTGACATGGACAGGGCCTCTCCAGACCCCTCTGGGGCCAACGTCCTGACTTTC. The encoded protein is CATSDMDRASPDPSGANVLTF.

In this sample, this clone turned up once. J is TRBJ1-1 and V is TRBV5-1, with TRBD1 as a possible D gene (5 bases). Germline-derived CDR1 and CDR2 are SGHRS and YFSETQ. There are 14 residues in the CDR3. Trimming took 2 bases from V and 1 from J, leaving 9 bases between them. The CDR3, as DNA: TGCGCCAGCAGCTTTCAGACAGAGAACACTGAAGCTTTCTTT. Translating gives CASSFQTENTEAFF.

The chain couples TRBV5-6 to TRBJ1-5, with TRBD1 matching over 7 bases. The germline gives CDR1 SGHDT, CDR2 YYEEEE. This CDR3 is 14 amino acids long. Trimming at V came to 3 bases and at J to 4 bases, leaving 4 bases not matched to a gene. For the CDR3, the DNA is TGTGCCAGCAGCTGGGGGACAGATAATCAGCCCCAGCATTTT. Translating it yields CASSWGTDNQPQHF.

This clone appeared once. The chain employs TRBV9 and TRBJ2-3; D is unresolved. Germline CDR1 SGDLS, CDR2 YYNGEE. Trimming shortened V by 5 bases and J by 4 bases, and 14 bases separated the two germline ends. This CDR3 has 14 amino acids. The CDR3 sequence is CASSVSPSADTQYF. In nucleotides, the CDR3 is TGTGCCAGCAGTGTGAGCCCCTCGGCAGATACGCAGTATTTT. Filled out from reference TRBV9 and TRBJ2-3, the complete variable domain reads DSGVTQTPKHLITATGQRVTLRCSPRSGDLSVYWYQQSLDQGLQFLIQYYNGEERAKGNILERFSAQQFPDLHSELNLSSLELGDSALYFCASSVSPSADTQYFGPGTRLTVL.